This record covers a single T cell receptor (beta chain). The sample comes from a study of T cell responses to AZD1222 COVID-19 vaccine. Assay: immunoSEQ multiplex PCR; the TCRdb copy retains only in-frame clones and omits some. In the table there are 85,000 to 90,000 clones, approximately 90% of which are singletons. CDR1 and CDR2 (germline): SGHVS, FQNEAQ. The V segment lost 3 bases and the J segment 6 bases; nucleotides outside the gene matches: 8. The length of the CDR3 is 14 residues. Sequencing was performed on peripheral blood, taken 28 days after the second AZD1222 dose. This sequence was found in an adult who received the AZD1222 COVID-19 vaccine. This chain uses TRBV7-8 with TRBJ2-7; 7 nucleotides agree with TRBD1. The DNA of the CDR3 is TGTGCCAGCAGCTTTGGGACAGTCTCGAGCGAGCAGTACTTC. It is translated as CASSFGTVSSEQYF.